This passage covers 30 T cell receptor beta chains from one sample sequenced in a study of cytomegalovirus exposure and HLA in healthy donors. PCR used 60 Vbeta primers and 13 Jbeta primers. Clones were sequenced by immunoSEQ multiplex PCR, and TCRdb holds only the in-frame ones, with some missing. Of around 160,000 clones listed, 82% are singletons. What was sequenced was PBMCs. These receptors all stem from a male donor in good health and CMV-seropositive.

There are a few counts of this clone. The J gene is TRBJ1-4, the V gene TRBV6-5; no clear D gene. Trimming removed 4 bases from V and 9 bases from J, with 18 bases in between. This CDR3 contains 15 residues. Germline V lookup: CDR1 MNHEY, CDR2 SVGAGI. The CDR3 here is CASSFLQSQSQKLFF. CDR3 nucleotide sequence: TGTGCCAGCAGTTTCCTTCAGTCCCAGTCCCAAAAACTGTTTTTT.

The CDR3 coding sequence is TGTGCCAGCGCCGGGACAGGGAACACTGAAGCTTTCTTT. Its protein product is CASAGTGNTEAFF. The chain is built from TRBV25-1 and TRBJ1-1, with TRBD1 identical over 8 bases. The CDR3 has 13 amino acids. Germline trimming cut 8 bases from V and 1 base from J; bases unmatched to any gene: 3. Germline assignment: CDR1 MGHDK and CDR2 SYGVNS.

The chain combines TRBV18 with TRBJ2-5; D is unresolved. The CDR3 runs to 12 residues. CDR1 and CDR2 (germline): KGHSH, LQKENI. V gave up 4 bases and J gave up 5 bases, with 8 bases separating them. CDR3 protein: CASSRAWETQYF. The CDR3 nucleotides are TGTGCCAGCTCACGGGCTTGGGAGACCCAGTACTTC. Full variable domain (missing parts from reference TRBV18 and TRBJ2-5): NAGVMQNPRHLVRRRGQEARLRCSPMKGHSHVYWYRQLPEEGLKFMVYLQKENIIDESGMPKERFSAEFPKEGPSILRIQQVVRGDSAAYFCASSRAWETQYFGPGTRLLVL.

The rearrangement links TRBV7-2 to TRBJ2-5; 8 bases line up with TRBD2. Germline values: CDR1 SGHTA, CDR2 FQGNSA. Trimming at V came to 0 bases and at J to 2 bases, leaving 8 bases not matched to a gene. CDR3 length: 17 amino acids. This CDR3 reads CASSLALRGGTQETQYF. CDR3 sequence (DNA): TGTGCCAGCAGCTTAGCTTTACGGGGGGGGACTCAAGAGACCCAGTACTTC.

The DNA of the CDR3 is TGTGCCAGCAGTTACGTCAGGGCTGGTGAAGCTTTCTTT. This codes for CASSYVRAGEAFF. The rearrangement joins TRBV6-5 to TRBJ1-1; tentatively, D is TRBD1 (5 bases). This CDR3 region has 13 residues. Germline CDR1 and CDR2: MNHEY and SVGAGI. The germline V and J ends were trimmed by 2 bases and 7 bases, with 11 bases remaining between them.

The rearrangement links TRBV7-9 to TRBJ1-2, with D maybe TRBD1 (6 bases). Germline-derived CDR1 and CDR2 are SEHNR and FQNEAQ (reference sequence). V lost 5 bases and J 7 bases, leaving 20 bases between the germline ends. There are 15 residues in the CDR3. CDR3 in amino acids: CASSVYRVVMGGYTF. The CDR3 bases are TGTGCCAGCAGCGTCTACAGGGTGGTCATGGGTGGCTACACCTTC. The variable domain in full, completed from reference TRBV7-9 and TRBJ1-2, reads DTGVSQNPRHKITKRGQNVTFRCDPISEHNRLYWYRQTLGQGPEFLTYFQNEAQLEKSRLLSDRFSAERPKGSFSTLEIQRTEQGDSAMYLCASSVYRVVMGGYTFGSGTRLTVV.

V is TRBV28 and J is TRBJ2-2; possible D gene TRBD1, 5 bases. CDR1 and CDR2 (germline): MDHEN, SYDVKM. This CDR3 spans 12 amino acids. V lost 11 bases, J lost 1 base, and 8 bases lay in between. CDR3 in amino acids: CAGRGNTGELFF. The CDR3 coding sequence is TGTGCCGGAAGGGGGAACACCGGGGAGCTGTTTTTT.

The chain is built from TRBV25-1 and TRBJ1-3, with D unresolved. The CDR3 contains 16 residues. The germline CDR1 and CDR2 sequences are MGHDK and SYGVNS. V lost 1 base to trimming and J lost 3 bases, with 13 bases between them. As DNA, the CDR3 is TGTGCCAGCAGTGAATCAGTCGGAGTACGTGGAAACACCATATATTTT. Protein: CASSESVGVRGNTIYF.

The chain employs TRBV10-3 and TRBJ2-7; a possible D gene is TRBD2 (6 bases). V lost 3 bases and J 3 bases, leaving 12 bases between the germline ends. The germline V gene encodes CDR1 ENHRY and CDR2 SYGVKD. This CDR3 is 14 amino acids long. The CDR3 region is CAISDPPGLYEQYF. CDR3 nucleotides: TGTGCCATCAGTGACCCCCCGGGACTCTACGAGCAGTACTTC.

The J gene is TRBJ2-3, the V gene TRBV27, with a weak D call TRBD2 (5 bases). This CDR3 has 14 amino acids. V lost 3 bases and J 4 bases, leaving 11 bases between the germline ends. CDR1 MNHEY and CDR2 SMNVEV come from the germline V gene (reference sequence). The CDR3 region is CASSFVGISDTQYF. The CDR3 nucleotides read TGTGCCAGCAGTTTCGTCGGGATTTCAGATACGCAGTATTTT.

This chain joins TRBV18 and TRBJ2-1; 8 bases match TRBD1. This CDR3 region has 17 residues. Germline CDR1 is KGHSH and CDR2 is LQKENI. V shed 1 base and J 5 bases; nucleotides not matched to a gene: 10. In DNA form, the CDR3 reads TGTGCCAGCTCACCACGACACTCCGGGACAGGAGACAATGAGCAGTTCTTC. Amino acids: CASSPRHSGTGDNEQFF.

This chain connects TRBV10-3 to TRBJ1-6, with TRBD1 matching 7 bases. After removal of 0 bases from V and 9 bases from J, the junction contained 8 bases not matched to a gene. Germline V gives CDR1 ENHRY, CDR2 SYGVKD. This CDR3 is built from 16 residues. The DNA of the CDR3 is TGTGCCATCAGTGAGTCCGGTCCGCCAGGGGGTTCACCCCTCCACTTT. Its protein product is CAISESGPPGGSPLHF.

This rearrangement joins TRBV19 to TRBJ1-5; 8 bases agree with TRBD1. The CDR3 is made up of 16 amino acids. After removal of 4 bases from V and 3 bases from J, the junction contained 8 bases not matched to a gene. Germline V gene lookup returns CDR1 LNHDA and CDR2 SQIVND (reference sequence). Here the CDR3 DNA reads TGTGCCAGTAGTAACCGGCAGGGGGCGATCAATCAGCCCCAGCATTTT. Protein: CASSNRQGAINQPQHF. Filled out from reference TRBV19 and TRBJ1-5, the complete variable domain reads DGGITQSPKYLFRKEGQNVTLSCEQNLNHDAMYWYRQDPGQGLRLIYYSQIVNDFQKGDIAEGYSVSREKKESFPLTVTSAQKNPTAFYLCASSNRQGAINQPQHFGDGTRLSIL.

The chain carries TRBV27 and TRBJ2-2; weak D call: TRBD1 (6 bases). V was clipped by 3 bases and J by 1 base, with 9 bases between them. The germline CDR1 and CDR2 sequences are MNHEY and SMNVEV (reference sequence). The CDR3 is 15 amino acids. CDR3 DNA: TGTGCCAGCAGTTTCGACAGGAAGAACACCGGGGAGCTGTTTTTT. Protein sequence: CASSFDRKNTGELFF.

This clone was seen only once. The chain couples TRBV5-5 to TRBJ1-3, with 8 bases identical to TRBD1. Germline V gene sequence: CDR1 SGHKS, CDR2 YYEKEE (reference sequence). Trimming removed 4 bases from V and 0 bases from J; junction bases left unmatched: 3. This CDR3 contains 15 residues. The CDR3 DNA sequence: TGTGCCAGCAGCCGTGGGACAGGCTCTGGAAACACCATATATTTT. Protein: CASSRGTGSGNTIYF.

The table lists this clone with a few counts. The rearrangement joins TRBV4-3 to TRBJ1-5, with D possibly TRBD1 on 6 matching bases. The CDR3 runs 18 residues. Per the germline V gene, CDR1 is LGHNA and CDR2 is YSLEER. V shed 0 bases and J shed 5 bases, with 20 bases lying between them. The CDR3 region is CASSQDLGGQGIYQPQHF. The CDR3 DNA follows: TGCGCCAGCAGCCAAGATCTTGGGGGCCAGGGGATTTATCAGCCCCAGCATTTT.

The genes are TRBV18 and TRBJ1-1; D is perhaps TRBD1 (6 bases). The germline V and J ends were trimmed by 5 bases and 3 bases, with 16 bases remaining between them. The CDR3 is 15 amino acids. Germline lookup yields CDR1 KGHSH and CDR2 LQKENI. This CDR3 reads CASSTYTGFDTEAFF. In DNA form, the CDR3 reads TGTGCCAGCTCAACCTATACAGGGTTCGACACTGAAGCTTTCTTT.

V is TRBV5-1 and J is TRBJ1-2; D remains unclear. V dropped 2 bases and J dropped 4 bases, with 12 bases sitting between them. CDR1 SGHRS and CDR2 YFSETQ come from the germline V gene. The CDR3 is made up of 14 amino acids. The CDR3 protein is CASSLSRTSYGYTF. In DNA, the CDR3 is TGCGCCAGCAGCTTATCCCGGACTAGCTATGGCTACACCTTC.

The chain uses TRBV6-5 and TRBJ1-1; TRBD1 matches at 8 bases. V lost 6 bases to trimming and J lost 0 bases; unmatched junction nucleotides: 0. The CDR3 length is 13 residues. From germline, CDR1 is MNHEY and CDR2 SVGAGI. The CDR3 reads CASRDRVNTEAFF. The CDR3 DNA follows: TGTGCCAGCAGGGACAGGGTGAACACTGAAGCTTTCTTT.

The rearrangement uses TRBV9 and TRBJ1-1; 12 nucleotides match TRBD1. Looked up from germline, CDR1 is SGDLS and CDR2 is YYNGEE. Trimming cost V 4 bases and J 5 bases; bases outside gene matches: 9. This CDR3 region has 16 residues. CDR3 sequence (DNA): TGTGCCAGCAGCTCCCGGGACAGGGGGCGGGGAACTGAAGCTTTCTTT. This encodes CASSSRDRGRGTEAFF.

The chain joins TRBV6-5 to TRBJ2-1; a weak D match, TRBD1 (6 bases). Germline CDR1 MNHEY, CDR2 SVGAGI. V was shortened by 2 bases and J by 7 bases, with 12 bases between the two germline ends. The CDR3 spans 14 residues. The chain's CDR3 is CASSYPGDRNEQFF. The CDR3, as DNA: TGTGCCAGCAGTTACCCAGGGGACCGGAATGAGCAGTTCTTC.

The J gene is TRBJ1-5, the V gene TRBV27; 8 bases map to TRBD1. V lost 6 bases to trimming and J lost 2 bases; unmatched junction nucleotides: 12. The CDR3 consists of 17 residues. Germline V gives CDR1 MNHEY, CDR2 SMNVEV (reference sequence). The CDR3 spells CASSPTRQGAGNQPQHF. As DNA, the CDR3 is TGTGCCAGCAGCCCGACCAGGCAGGGGGCCGGCAATCAGCCCCAGCATTTT.

The V call is TRBV28, the J call TRBJ2-1; D is undetermined. Germline CDR1 reads MDHEN; CDR2 reads SYDVKM. The length of the CDR3 is 15 residues. Trimming took off 3 bases at V and 5 bases at J, with 14 bases between the two ends. CDR3 sequence (DNA): TGTGCCAGCAGTTTTTTGGGCGCAGGTAACAATGAGCAGTTCTTC. Translation: CASSFLGAGNNEQFF.

The rearrangement links TRBV5-1 to TRBJ2-1; D is uncertain. Trimming took 0 bases from V and 0 from J, leaving 7 bases between them. The germline V gene encodes CDR1 SGHRS and CDR2 YFSETQ. There are 15 residues in the CDR3. CDR3 DNA: TGCGCCAGCAGCTTGGGCAACAGCTCCTACAATGAGCAGTTCTTC. It translates to CASSLGNSSYNEQFF. Based on the CDR3 plus reference TRBV5-1 and TRBJ2-1, the full variable domain is KAGVTQTPRYLIKTRGQQVTLSCSPISGHRSVSWYQQTPGQGLQFLFEYFSETQRNKGNFPGRFSGRQFSNSRSEMNVSTLELGDSALYLCASSLGNSSYNEQFFGPGTRLTVL.

This sequence joins TRBV5-4 and TRBJ1-4, with 10 bases fitting TRBD1. Germline CDR1 is SGHNT and CDR2 is YYREEE (reference sequence). J lost 5 bases, V lost 2 bases, and 9 bases had no gene match. This CDR3 has 17 amino acids. CDR3 coding DNA: TGTGCCAGCAGCTTCGACAGGACAGGGGGGGTAAATGAAAAACTGTTTTTT. Translation gives CASSFDRTGGVNEKLFF.

The V and J genes are TRBV7-9 and TRBJ1-1; TRBD1 matches 8 bases. J was trimmed by 4 bases and V by 2 bases; bases with no gene match: 9. Per the germline V gene, CDR1 is SEHNR and CDR2 is FQNEAQ (reference sequence). The CDR3 runs 16 residues. CDR3 DNA sequence: TGTGCCAGCAGCTTAAAGGACAGGGCATCGGGCACTGAAGCTTTCTTT. This gives the protein CASSLKDRASGTEAFF.

The chain joins TRBV5-1 to TRBJ2-7, with 9 bases fitting TRBD1. CDR1 is SGHRS, CDR2 YFSETQ, per germline. V was clipped by 4 bases and J by 3 bases; unmatched bases: 8. The CDR3 sequence is 15 residues long. The CDR3 spells CASSPYGQGIYEQYF. CDR3 sequence (DNA): TGCGCCAGCAGCCCCTACGGACAGGGGATCTACGAGCAGTACTTC.

The V gene is TRBV15, the J gene TRBJ2-6, with a possible D match to TRBD2 (5 bases). The V gene lost 0 bases and the J gene lost 5 bases, with 8 bases spanning the gap. The CDR3 extends over 15 amino acids. CDR1 LNHNV and CDR2 YYDKDF come from the germline V gene (reference sequence). Here the CDR3 DNA reads TGTGCCACCAGCAGAGATACCGGGAGGGCCAACGTCCTGACTTTC. It specifies CATSRDTGRANVLTF.

This clone was found once. The chain joins TRBV30 to TRBJ1-3; D may be TRBD1 (5 bases). This CDR3 has 15 amino acids. Looked up from germline, CDR1 is GTSNPN and CDR2 is SVGIG (reference sequence). The V end was cut by 0 bases, the J end by 0 bases, with 9 bases between. Here the CDR3 reads CAWSVKGISGNTIYF. The CDR3 nucleotides are TGTGCCTGGAGTGTAAAGGGGATCTCTGGAAACACCATATATTTT. The complete variable domain, with remaining parts taken from reference TRBV30 and TRBJ1-3, reads SQTIHQWPATLVQPVGSPLSLECTVEGTSNPNLYWYRQAAGRGLQLLFYSVGIGQISSEVPQNLSASRPQDRQFILSSKKLLLSDSGFYLCAWSVKGISGNTIYFGEGSWLTVV.

The chain combines TRBV27 with TRBJ1-5; D perhaps matches TRBD1 (5 bases). Per the germline V gene, CDR1 is MNHEY and CDR2 is SMNVEV (reference sequence). This CDR3 has 12 amino acids. Trimming removed 7 bases at V and 10 bases at J, with 14 bases between. The CDR3 DNA reads TGTGCCAGCACTTGGGGCCAGGAACCCCAGCATTTT. As protein: CASTWGQEPQHF.